This T cell receptor (beta chain) was found in a study of blood T cell repertoires in COVID-19. In terms of age and location, participants ranged from roughly 18 to 95 years and lived in about 25 US areas. V was clipped by 1 base and J by 2 bases; unmatched bases: 8. The CDR3 has 17 residues. Germline assignment: CDR1 SGHNT and CDR2 YYREEE (reference sequence). Study processing details: From reference gene primer amplification, estimates of nucleated cell counts were derived. TCRdb's table, derived via immunoSEQ multiplex PCR, lists solely in-frame clones and lacks some. From that table come the V and J calls and clone size; the DNA was used to work out D and trimming. The data hold a few hundred thousand clones, with roughly 86% observed a single time.

The chain employs TRBV5-4 and TRBJ2-2, with TRBD2 identical over 7 bases. Sequenced: PBMCs or T cells enriched from blood (not recorded which). The TCR comes from a woman in her twenties or thirties who had recovered from COVID-19. This CDR3 reads CASSLPSGMGNTGELFF. DNA for the CDR3: TGTGCCAGCAGCTTGCCCAGCGGGATGGGCAACACCGGGGAGCTGTTTTTT.